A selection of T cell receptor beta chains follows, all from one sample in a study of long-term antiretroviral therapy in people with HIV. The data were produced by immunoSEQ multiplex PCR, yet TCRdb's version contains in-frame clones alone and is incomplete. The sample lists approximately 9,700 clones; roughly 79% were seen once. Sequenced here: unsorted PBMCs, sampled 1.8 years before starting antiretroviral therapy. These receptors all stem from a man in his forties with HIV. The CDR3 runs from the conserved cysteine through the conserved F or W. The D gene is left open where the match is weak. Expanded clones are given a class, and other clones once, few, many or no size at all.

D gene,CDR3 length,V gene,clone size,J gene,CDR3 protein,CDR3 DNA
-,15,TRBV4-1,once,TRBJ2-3,CASSQDIRGADTQYF,TGCGCCAGCAGCCAAGATATAAGGGGCGCGGATACGCAGTATTTT
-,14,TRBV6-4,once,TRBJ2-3,CASSDSGGTDTQYF,TGTGCCAGCAGTGACTCGGGGGGCACAGATACGCAGTATTTT
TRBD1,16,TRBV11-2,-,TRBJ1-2,CASSSTLGQYRRGYTF,TGTGCCAGCAGCTCGACCCTGGGACAGTACCGACGTGGCTACACCTTC
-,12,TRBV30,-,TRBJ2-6,CARLSGANVLTF,TGTGCCCGACTGTCTGGGGCCAACGTCCTGACTTTC
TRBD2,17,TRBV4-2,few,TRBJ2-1,CASSQRGRGGLDNEQFF,TGTGCCAGCAGCCAACGAGGGCGGGGGGGCCTCGACAATGAGCAGTTCTTC
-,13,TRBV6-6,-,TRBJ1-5,CASSYGRDQPQHF,TGTGCCAGCAGTTACGGGCGGGATCAGCCCCAGCATTTT
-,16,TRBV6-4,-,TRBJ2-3,CASSDPNRESTDTQYF,TGTGCCAGCAGTGACCCCAATAGGGAGAGCACAGATACGCAGTATTTT
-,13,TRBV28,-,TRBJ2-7,CASSPQAAYEQYF,TGTGCCAGCAGCCCGCAGGCAGCTTACGAGCAGTACTTC
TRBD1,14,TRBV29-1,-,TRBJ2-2,CSVAGDRAERELFF,TGCAGCGTCGCCGGGGACAGGGCTGAGCGGGAGCTGTTTTTT
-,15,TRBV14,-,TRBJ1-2,CASSQGIGRGYGYTF,TGTGCCAGCAGCCAAGGTATCGGGAGAGGGTATGGCTACACCTTC
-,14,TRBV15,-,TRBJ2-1,CATSRTAFDNEQFF,TGTGCCACCAGCCGGACAGCTTTCGACAATGAGCAGTTCTTC
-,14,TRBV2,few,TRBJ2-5,CASSWDRQEETQYF,TGTGCCAGCAGTTGGGATCGGCAAGAAGAGACCCAGTACTTC
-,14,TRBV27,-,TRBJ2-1,CASATWERHWEQFF,TGTGCCAGCGCGACGTGGGAAAGGCATTGGGAGCAGTTCTTC
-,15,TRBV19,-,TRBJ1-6,CASSIEGAHNSPLHF,TGTGCCAGTAGTATAGAGGGGGCTCATAATTCACCCCTCCACTTT
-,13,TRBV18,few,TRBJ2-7,CASSPGQIYEQYF,TGTGCCAGCTCACCTGGACAGATCTACGAGCAGTACTTC
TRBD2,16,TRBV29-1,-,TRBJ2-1,CSAEPLAGASYNEQFF,TGCAGCGCTGAACCCTTAGCGGGGGCATCCTACAATGAGCAGTTCTTC
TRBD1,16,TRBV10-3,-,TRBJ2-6,CAMAGTGHAGANVLTF,TGTGCCATGGCCGGGACAGGACATGCTGGGGCCAACGTCCTGACTTTC
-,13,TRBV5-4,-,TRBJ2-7,CASSFPPAGEQYF,TGTGCCAGCAGCTTCCCCCCCGCCGGCGAGCAGTACTTC
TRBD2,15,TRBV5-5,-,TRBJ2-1,CASSSQAGGYNEQFF,TGTGCCAGCAGTTCTCAGGCGGGGGGGTACAATGAGCAGTTCTTC
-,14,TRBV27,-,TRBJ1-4,CASSSDVGNEKLFF,TGTGCCAGCAGTTCGGACGTTGGCAATGAAAAACTGTTTTTT
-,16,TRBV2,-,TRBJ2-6,CASSEARSSGANVLTF,TGTGCCAGCAGTGAAGCGCGGAGCTCTGGGGCCAACGTCCTGACTTTC
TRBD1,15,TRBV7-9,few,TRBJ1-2,CASSPGDSLSYGYTF,TGTGCCAGCAGCCCAGGGGACAGCTTATCCTATGGCTACACCTTC
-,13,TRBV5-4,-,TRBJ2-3,CASSLRGADTQYF,TGTGCCAGCAGCTTAAGGGGGGCAGATACGCAGTATTTT
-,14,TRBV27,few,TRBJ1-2,CASSLIGSNYGYTF,TGTGCCAGCAGTTTAATTGGGTCTAACTATGGCTACACCTTC
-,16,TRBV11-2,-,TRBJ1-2,CASSLEGDGPNYGYTF,TGTGCCAGCAGCTTAGAAGGAGACGGACCTAACTATGGCTACACCTTC
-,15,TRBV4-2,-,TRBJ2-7,CASSQDFWGSYEQYF,TGTGCCAGCAGCCAAGATTTTTGGGGTAGCTACGAGCAGTACTTC
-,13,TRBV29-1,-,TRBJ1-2,CSVDEGLLDGYTF,TGCAGCGTTGATGAGGGGCTCCTGGACGGCTACACCTTC
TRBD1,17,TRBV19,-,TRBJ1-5,CASSPRGTGASNQPQHF,TGTGCCAGTAGTCCTCGGGGGACAGGGGCTAGCAATCAGCCCCAGCATTTT
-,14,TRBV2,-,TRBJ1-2,CASSEGGGLYGYTF,TGTGCCAGCAGTGAAGGGGGGGGACTCTATGGCTACACCTTC
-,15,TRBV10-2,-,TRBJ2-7,CASSESPYAPYEQYF,TGCGCCAGCAGTGAGTCTCCCTACGCCCCCTACGAGCAGTACTTC
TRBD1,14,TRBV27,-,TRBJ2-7,CASSLTGDAYEQYF,TGTGCCAGCAGTTTGACAGGGGATGCGTACGAGCAGTACTTC
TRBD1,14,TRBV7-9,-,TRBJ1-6,CASSPTGEGSPLHF,TGTGCCAGCAGCCCCACAGGGGAGGGTTCACCCCTCCACTTT
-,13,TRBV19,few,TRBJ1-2,CASSIVPGDGYTF,TGTGCCAGTAGTATAGTACCAGGGGATGGCTACACCTTC